What follows are 28 T cell receptor beta chains derived from one specimen sequenced in a study of cytomegalovirus exposure and HLA in healthy donors (dated by TCRdb to 2016 to 2017). Library method: the immunoSEQ multiplex PCR assay. For the multiplex PCR, a mixture combining 60 forward primers for TCR Vbeta segments and 13 reverse primers for TCR Jbeta segments was used. As stored in TCRdb, this immuneACCESS dataset retains in-frame rearrangements with V and J assigned. A fraction of the clones does not appear; measured against another copy, unresolved V genes explain less than half of the discrepancy, and the remainder lacks a known reason. This sample's listing comprises under 200,000 clones. The leading ten clones occupy 6.5% of the sample. Sequenced input: PBMCs. Receptors originate from a young man in good health and CMV-seronegative.

The chain employs TRBV14 and TRBJ2-2; possibly TRBD1 for D (5 bases). The CDR3 totals 14 residues. Germline V gene data show CDR1 as SGHDN and CDR2 as FVKESK. V dropped 1 base and J dropped 6 bases, with 9 bases sitting between them. CDR3 DNA sequence: TGTGCCAGCAGCCAAGTGGTGGGGCCCGGGGAGCTGTTTTTT. Residues: CASSQVVGPGELFF.

This chain joins TRBV18 and TRBJ2-1, with D perhaps matching TRBD1 (6 bases). V lost 5 bases, J lost 6 bases, and 17 bases lay in between. The CDR3 extends over 15 amino acids. Per germline, CDR1 KGHSH and CDR2 LQKENI. The CDR3 DNA follows: TGTGCCAGCTCAATCCGGGACACTGGAGTCAATGAGCAGTTCTTC. This encodes CASSIRDTGVNEQFF.

V gene TRBV11-1 combines with J gene TRBJ2-1; unclear D gene. V dropped 5 bases and J dropped 8 bases, with 13 bases sitting between them. CDR3 length equals 13 residues. Germline V gives CDR1 SGHAT, CDR2 FQDESV (reference sequence). The CDR3 loop reads CASSPFQSDEQFF. The CDR3 DNA reads TGTGCCAGCAGCCCTTTCCAAAGCGATGAGCAGTTCTTC.

The chain recombines TRBV5-1 with TRBJ2-1, with TRBD1 matching over 8 bases. V lost 7 bases and J lost 4; bases outside the gene matches: 10. Per the germline V gene, CDR1 is SGHRS and CDR2 is YFSETQ. This CDR3 has 15 residues. CDR3 DNA: TGCGCCAGCCGGGACAGGCCAGATTCATACAATGAGCAGTTCTTC. Translating gives CASRDRPDSYNEQFF.

J is TRBJ2-3 and V is TRBV11-2; D might be TRBD1 (5 bases). CDR1 is SGHAT, CDR2 FQNNGV, per germline. This CDR3 spans 16 amino acids. V was clipped by 5 bases and J by 3 bases, with 18 bases between them. The CDR3 sequence is CASSPYGHLPTDTQYF. CDR3 bases: TGTGCCAGCAGCCCATATGGACACCTTCCTACAGATACGCAGTATTTT. The full variable domain, with the rest looked up from reference TRBV11-2 and TRBJ2-3, is EAGVAQSPRYKIIEKRQSVAFWCNPISGHATLYWYQQILGQGPKLLIQFQNNGVVDDSQLPKDRFSAERLKGVDSTLKIQPAKLEDSAVYLCASSPYGHLPTDTQYFGPGTRLTVL.

The chain is built from TRBV2 and TRBJ1-4; tentatively, D is TRBD1 (5 bases). Germline V gene sequence: CDR1 SNHLY, CDR2 FYNNEI. CDR3 length: 15 amino acids. Deletions cut 1 base from V and 8 bases from J, with 14 bases between. The CDR3 sequence: CASSEVTGGGEKLFF. The CDR3 nucleotides read TGTGCCAGCAGTGAAGTGACGGGGGGTGGGGAAAAACTGTTTTTT.

V gene TRBV7-6 combines with J gene TRBJ1-4; D is uncertain. The V end lost 2 bases, the J end lost 8 bases, and 21 bases lay between the germline ends. Germline loops: CDR1 SGHVS, CDR2 FNYEAQ. The CDR3 length is 17 residues. The CDR3 here is CASSLRFWRSKLEKLFF. The CDR3 coding sequence is TGTGCCAGCAGCTTACGGTTCTGGCGTAGCAAGTTAGAAAAACTGTTTTTT.

V gene TRBV19 combines with J gene TRBJ1-2; D remains ambiguous. V was cut by 6 bases and J by 4 bases, with 12 bases left in between. The germline V gene has CDR1 LNHDA and CDR2 SQIVND (reference sequence). There are 13 residues in the CDR3. CDR3 bases: TGTGCCAGTAGATCAGAGGGTCTCTATGGCTACACCTTC. Translated: CASRSEGLYGYTF.

The rearrangement joins TRBV4-1 to TRBJ2-7; TRBD1 matches at 9 bases. The V gene end was trimmed by 3 bases and the J gene end by 1 base; junction bases not matched to a gene: 1. CDR3 length: 14 residues. CDR1 and CDR2 (germline): MGHRA, YSYEKL. This CDR3 reads CASSQGQGSYEQYF. DNA for the CDR3: TGCGCCAGCAGCCAGGGACAGGGATCCTACGAGCAGTACTTC.

The chain joins TRBV30 to TRBJ1-2; D possibly corresponds to TRBD1 (6 bases). The CDR3 contains 12 residues. Germline CDR1 and CDR2: GTSNPN and SVGIG (reference sequence). V dropped 4 bases and J dropped 6 bases, with 12 bases sitting between them. The CDR3 loop is CAWTQGKDGYTF. Written as DNA, the CDR3 is TGTGCCTGGACACAGGGAAAGGATGGCTACACCTTC.

The chain joins TRBV6-5 to TRBJ2-7, with D uncertain. Germline-derived CDR1 and CDR2 are MNHEY and SVGAGI. The CDR3 loop spans 13 amino acids. V lost 2 bases and J lost 5, with 10 bases in between. The CDR3 loop reads CASSYRAPNEQYF. The CDR3 region has the DNA TGTGCCAGCAGTTACAGAGCCCCCAACGAGCAGTACTTC.

This rearrangement joins TRBV5-1 to TRBJ2-5; D is ambiguous. V was clipped by 0 bases and J by 3 bases, with 6 bases between them. The CDR3 has 13 residues. Looked up from germline, CDR1 is SGHRS and CDR2 is YFSETQ. In DNA, the CDR3 is TGCGCCAGCAGCTTGGCTACAGAAGAGACCCAGTACTTC. Translating it yields CASSLATEETQYF.

J is TRBJ2-7 and V is TRBV14; 13 positions match TRBD2. The V gene end was trimmed by 3 bases and the J gene end by 9 bases; junction bases not matched to a gene: 5. Germline V gene data show CDR1 as SGHDN and CDR2 as FVKESK. The CDR3 runs 14 residues. The CDR3 loop is CASSQTSGRRGQYF. CDR3 coding DNA: TGTGCCAGCAGCCAGACTAGCGGGAGGCGCGGGCAGTACTTC.

The rearrangement joins TRBV7-9 to TRBJ2-7; 10 bases match TRBD1. This CDR3 has 15 residues. Germline V gene sequence: CDR1 SEHNR, CDR2 FQNEAQ (reference sequence). Trimming cost V 5 bases and J 3 bases; bases outside gene matches: 7. CDR3 region: CASSPNDRGLYEQYF. The CDR3 DNA reads as TGTGCCAGCAGCCCGAACGACAGGGGGCTCTACGAGCAGTACTTC. The full variable domain, with the rest looked up from reference TRBV7-9 and TRBJ2-7, is DTGVSQNPRHKITKRGQNVTFRCDPISEHNRLYWYRQTLGQGPEFLTYFQNEAQLEKSRLLSDRFSAERPKGSFSTLEIQRTEQGDSAMYLCASSPNDRGLYEQYFGPGTRLTVT.

V usage is TRBV27 and J usage is TRBJ1-3; TRBD1 agrees at 8 bases. Per the germline V gene, CDR1 is MNHEY and CDR2 is SMNVEV (reference sequence). The CDR3 runs 15 residues. V was clipped by 3 bases and J by 1 base; unmatched bases: 2. CDR3 region: CASSFRGLSGNTIYF. CDR3 nucleotide sequence: TGTGCCAGCAGTTTCAGGGGGCTATCTGGAAACACCATATATTTT.

V gene TRBV15 combines with J gene TRBJ1-6; TRBD1 matches 9 bases. The CDR3 covers 16 residues. Germline V lookup: CDR1 LNHNV, CDR2 YYDKDF (reference sequence). V shed 3 bases and J 8 bases; nucleotides not matched to a gene: 8. CDR3 sequence: CATSRDLTGGYSPLHF. CDR3 in DNA: TGTGCCACCAGCAGGGACTTGACAGGGGGTTATTCACCCCTCCACTTT.

The chain couples TRBV9 to TRBJ2-3, with TRBD2 matching over 9 bases. The CDR3 has 16 residues. Germline trimming cut 3 bases from V and 2 bases from J; bases unmatched to any gene: 7. Germline values: CDR1 SGDLS, CDR2 YYNGEE. The DNA of the CDR3 is TGTGCCAGCAGCGATCGACTAGCGGCCCACACAGATACGCAGTATTTT. Translated, it gives CASSDRLAAHTDTQYF.

The chain has TRBV2 and TRBJ2-1; 8 nucleotides line up with TRBD2. The V and J ends lost 8 bases and 9 bases, in that order; junction bases with no gene match: 9. CDR1 is SNHLY and CDR2 is FYNNEI in the germline V gene. This CDR3 spans 13 amino acids. The CDR3 reads CASVSTSALEQFF. As DNA, the CDR3 is TGTGCCAGCGTTTCGACTAGCGCACTTGAGCAGTTCTTC.

J is TRBJ1-4 and V is TRBV10-2; 8 bases agree with TRBD1. The V gene end was trimmed by 6 bases and the J gene end by 4 bases; junction bases not matched to a gene: 4. Per the germline V gene, CDR1 is WSHSY and CDR2 is SAAADI. The CDR3 spans 14 residues. The CDR3 DNA reads TGCGCCAGCAGAGGACAGGGCGGTAATGAAAAACTGTTTTTT. Translation: CASRGQGGNEKLFF.

For the CDR3, the DNA is TGCGCCAGCAGCCCACAGGGCCCAGGGTGGGGCTACACCTTC. Its translation: CASSPQGPGWGYTF. This chain uses TRBV5-1 with TRBJ1-2; possibly TRBD1 for D (6 bases). With 4 bases removed from V and 8 bases from J, the gap between germline ends came to 18 bases. The germline CDR1 and CDR2 sequences are SGHRS and YFSETQ. The CDR3 consists of 14 residues.

The CDR3 bases are TGTGCCAGCAGCTTAGGCGGACAGACAGGGTGGGGAGAGACCCAGTACTTC. It yields the protein CASSLGGQTGWGETQYF. The J gene is TRBJ2-5, the V gene TRBV13; 7 bases fit TRBD1. The length of the CDR3 is 17 residues. V lost 0 bases, J lost 4 bases, and 11 bases stayed unmatched. CDR1 is PRHDT, CDR2 FYEKMQ, per germline (reference sequence).

The chain uses TRBV6-1 and TRBJ2-5; 7 bases fit TRBD1. With V trimmed by 6 bases and J by 5 bases, 9 bases remained unmatched. CDR3 length: 14 residues. Looked up from germline, CDR1 is MNHNS and CDR2 is SASEGT. CDR3 protein: CASSPGQSRETQYF. In nucleotides, the CDR3 is TGTGCCAGCAGCCCGGGACAGTCCAGGGAGACCCAGTACTTC.

This sequence joins TRBV29-1 and TRBJ2-5, with 11 positions matching TRBD2. Trimming cost V 7 bases and J 5 bases; bases outside gene matches: 18. The CDR3 contains 17 residues. Germline values: CDR1 SQVTM, CDR2 ANQGSEA. In DNA, the CDR3 is TGCAGCGCCCGCCGGACTAGCGGGTCTCGTACAGGGGAGACCCAGTACTTC. It yields the protein CSARRTSGSRTGETQYF.

The chain recombines TRBV6-6 with TRBJ1-4, with a weak D call TRBD1 (5 bases). The CDR3 has 15 residues. Germline V gene data show CDR1 as MNHNY and CDR2 as SVGAGI (reference sequence). V lost 4 bases to trimming and J lost 6 bases, with 15 bases between them. The CDR3 DNA reads as TGTGCCAGCAGTTCAACAGGAGTTTATGATGAAAAACTGTTTTTT. Translating gives CASSSTGVYDEKLFF.

V usage is TRBV29-1 and J usage is TRBJ1-1; D is unclear. The germline V gene has CDR1 SQVTM and CDR2 ANQGSEA. CDR3 length: 12 residues. The ends were cut back, 6 bases at V and 1 base at J, with 9 bases in the middle. CDR3 sequence reads: CSVVRGNTEAFF. In nucleotides, the CDR3 is TGCAGCGTGGTTAGAGGGAACACTGAAGCTTTCTTT.

The chain uses TRBV9 and TRBJ1-2; 7 bases fit TRBD1. Per the germline V gene, CDR1 is SGDLS and CDR2 is YYNGEE. The CDR3 has 16 residues. After removal of 2 bases from V and 2 bases from J, the junction contained 9 bases not matched to a gene. CDR3 amino acids: CASSVRPGQWNYGYTF. For the CDR3, the DNA is TGTGCCAGCAGCGTTCGTCCGGGACAGTGGAACTATGGCTACACCTTC.

The V call is TRBV18, the J call TRBJ2-3; 13 nucleotides align to TRBD2. Germline CDR1 KGHSH, CDR2 LQKENI. V gave up 5 bases and J gave up 2 bases; unmatched junction bases: 4. The CDR3 sequence is 16 residues long. CDR3 DNA sequence: TGTGCCAGCTCAATGACTAGCGGGAGGACCACAGATACGCAGTATTTT. It encodes CASSMTSGRTTDTQYF. Drawing the rest from reference TRBV18 and TRBJ2-3, the complete variable domain is NAGVMQNPRHLVRRRGQEARLRCSPMKGHSHVYWYRQLPEEGLKFMVYLQKENIIDESGMPKERFSAEFPKEGPSILRIQQVVRGDSAAYFCASSMTSGRTTDTQYFGPGTRLTVL.

The gene calls are TRBV6-5 and TRBJ1-1; D is undetermined. The CDR3 loop spans 15 amino acids. CDR1 MNHEY and CDR2 SVGAGI come from the germline V gene. V lost 5 bases, J lost 4 bases, and 17 bases lay in between. The CDR3 loop is CASSPPRGGPTEAFF. The CDR3 DNA follows: TGTGCCAGCAGTCCGCCGCGCGGAGGCCCCACTGAAGCTTTCTTT.